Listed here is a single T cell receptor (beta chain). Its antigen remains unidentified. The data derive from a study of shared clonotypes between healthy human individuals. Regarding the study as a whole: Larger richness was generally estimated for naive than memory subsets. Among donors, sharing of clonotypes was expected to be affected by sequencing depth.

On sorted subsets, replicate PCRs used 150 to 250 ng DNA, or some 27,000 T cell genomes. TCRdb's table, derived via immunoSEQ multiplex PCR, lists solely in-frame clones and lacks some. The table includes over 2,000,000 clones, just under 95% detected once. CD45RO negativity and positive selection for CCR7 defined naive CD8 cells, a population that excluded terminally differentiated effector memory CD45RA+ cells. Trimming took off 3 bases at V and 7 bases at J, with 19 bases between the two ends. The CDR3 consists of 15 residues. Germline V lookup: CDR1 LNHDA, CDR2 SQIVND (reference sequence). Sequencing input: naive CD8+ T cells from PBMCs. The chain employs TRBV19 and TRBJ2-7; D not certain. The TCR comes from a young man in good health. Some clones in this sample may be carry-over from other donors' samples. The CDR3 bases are TGTGCCAGTAGTATTTCCTTGGATGTTATGGGAGAGCAGTACTTC. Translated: CASSISLDVMGEQYF.